This T cell receptor (beta chain) is from a study of CD8+ T cells in alopecia areata. Study outcomes and limitations: It was observed that many expanded lesional clones persisted in scalp and blood during tofacitinib.

CDR1 is MNHEY and CDR2 is SMNVEV in the germline V gene (reference sequence). The CDR3 totals 14 residues. V dropped 5 bases and J dropped 6 bases, with 14 bases sitting between them. Treatment denoted: oral pan-JAK inhibitor, 5-10 mg twice daily. The authors extracted RNA and reverse transcribed it into cDNA as the sequencing template. TCRdb's table, derived via immunoSEQ multiplex PCR, lists solely in-frame clones and lacks some. The sample holds 250,000 to 350,000 clones, roughly 63% seen once. A word on this clone: Its antigen is not identified.

This TCR was recovered from a human donor with alopecia areata. The material sequenced was CD4+ T cells sorted from blood, taken at approximately week 52, from a patient treated with tofacitinib. The V gene is TRBV27, the J gene TRBJ2-1; D unresolved. This chain's CDR3 is CASSPQFSFNEQFF. CDR3 bases: TGTGCCAGCAGTCCCCAGTTTAGTTTCAATGAGCAGTTCTTC.